This T cell receptor beta chain was captured by sequencing in a study of T cell changes during pregnancy in multiple sclerosis. Trimming left V 1 base short and J 0 bases short, with 8 bases between. From germline, CDR1 is SEHNR and CDR2 FQNEAQ (reference sequence). The CDR3 spans 15 residues. This table comes from immunoSEQ multiplex PCR, and its TCRdb copy is limited to in-frame clones, with some not included. In the table there are roughly 86,000 clones, around 92% of which are singletons. The sequenced sample was peripheral blood, obtained in the first trimester of pregnancy. The gene calls are TRBV7-9 and TRBJ2-3; a weak D match, TRBD2 (6 bases). This sequence was found in a female donor with multiple sclerosis, enrolled in a pregnancy study. The CDR3 DNA reads as TGTGCCAGCAGCTTAGTCAGCGGGAGCACAGATACGCAGTATTTT. It encodes CASSLVSGSTDTQYF.